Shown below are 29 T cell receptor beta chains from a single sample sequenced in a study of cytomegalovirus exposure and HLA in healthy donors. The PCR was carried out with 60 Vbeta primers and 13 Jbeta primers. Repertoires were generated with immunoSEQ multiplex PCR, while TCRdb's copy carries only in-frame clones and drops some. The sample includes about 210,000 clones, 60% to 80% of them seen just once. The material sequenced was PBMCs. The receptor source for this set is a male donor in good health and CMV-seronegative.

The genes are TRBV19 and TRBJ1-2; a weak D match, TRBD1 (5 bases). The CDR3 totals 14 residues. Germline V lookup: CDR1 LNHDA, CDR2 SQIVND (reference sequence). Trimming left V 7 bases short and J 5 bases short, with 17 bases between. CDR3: CASNRDFVGYGYTF. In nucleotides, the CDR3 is TGTGCCAGTAACCGGGACTTCGTAGGATATGGCTACACCTTC.

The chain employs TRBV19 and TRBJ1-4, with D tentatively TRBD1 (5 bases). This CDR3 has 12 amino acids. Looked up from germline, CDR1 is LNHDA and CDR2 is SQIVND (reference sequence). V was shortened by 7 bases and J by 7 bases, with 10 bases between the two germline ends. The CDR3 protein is CASNLQGEKLFF. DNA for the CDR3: TGTGCCAGTAACCTCCAGGGTGAAAAACTGTTTTTT.

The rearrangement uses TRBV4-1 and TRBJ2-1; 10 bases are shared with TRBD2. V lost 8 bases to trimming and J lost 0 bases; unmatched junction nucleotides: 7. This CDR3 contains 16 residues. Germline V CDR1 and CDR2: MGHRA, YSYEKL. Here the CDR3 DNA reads TGCGCCAGCCAACCTAGCGGGGGTCGCTCCTACAATGAGCAGTTCTTC. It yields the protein CASQPSGGRSYNEQFF.

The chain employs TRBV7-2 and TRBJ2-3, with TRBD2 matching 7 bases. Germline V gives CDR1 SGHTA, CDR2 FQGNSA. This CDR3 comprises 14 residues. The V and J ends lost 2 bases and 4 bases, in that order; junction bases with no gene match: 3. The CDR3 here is CASSLQGGADTQYF. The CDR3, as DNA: TGTGCCAGCAGCTTACAGGGAGGGGCAGATACGCAGTATTTT.

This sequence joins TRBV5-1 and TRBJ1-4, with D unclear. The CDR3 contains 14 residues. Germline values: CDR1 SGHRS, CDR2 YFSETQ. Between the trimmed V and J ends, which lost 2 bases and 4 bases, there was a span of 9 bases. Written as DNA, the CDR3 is TGCGCCAGCAGCTTCGGCCAGGATAATGAAAAACTGTTTTTT. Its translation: CASSFGQDNEKLFF.

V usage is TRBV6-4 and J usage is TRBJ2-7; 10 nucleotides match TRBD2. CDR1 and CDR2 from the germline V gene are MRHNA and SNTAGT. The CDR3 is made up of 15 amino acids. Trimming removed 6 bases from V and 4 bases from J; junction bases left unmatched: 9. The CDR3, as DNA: TGTGCCAGCAGGGGACTTAGCGGGAGGTGGTACGAGCAGTACTTC. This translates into CASRGLSGRWYEQYF.

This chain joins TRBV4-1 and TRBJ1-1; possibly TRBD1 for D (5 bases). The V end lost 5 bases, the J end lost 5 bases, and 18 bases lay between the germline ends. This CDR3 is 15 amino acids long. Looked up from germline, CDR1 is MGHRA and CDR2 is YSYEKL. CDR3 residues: CASSNLQVAGTEAFF. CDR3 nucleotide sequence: TGCGCCAGCAGCAACCTACAGGTGGCAGGGACTGAAGCTTTCTTT.

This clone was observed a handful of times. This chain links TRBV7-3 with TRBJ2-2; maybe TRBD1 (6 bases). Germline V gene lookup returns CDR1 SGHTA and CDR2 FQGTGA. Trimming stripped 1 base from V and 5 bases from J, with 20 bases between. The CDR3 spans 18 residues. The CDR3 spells CASSLILLGPDRTGELFF. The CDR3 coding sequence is TGTGCCAGCAGCTTAATACTTTTAGGACCCGACAGGACCGGGGAGCTGTTTTTT. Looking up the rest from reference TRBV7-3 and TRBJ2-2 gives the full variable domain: GAGVSQTPSNKVTEKGKYVELRCDPISGHTALYWYRQSLGQGPEFLIYFQGTGAADDSGLPNDRFFAVRPEGSVSTLKIQRTERGDSAVYLCASSLILLGPDRTGELFFGEGSRLTVL.

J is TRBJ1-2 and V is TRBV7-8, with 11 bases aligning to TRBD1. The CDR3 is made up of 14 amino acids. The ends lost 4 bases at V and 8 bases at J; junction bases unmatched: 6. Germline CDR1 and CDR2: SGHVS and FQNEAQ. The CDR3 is CASSSRRTGGGYTF. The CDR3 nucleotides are TGTGCCAGCAGCTCGCGGCGGACAGGGGGCGGCTACACCTTC.

The CDR3 DNA sequence: TGTGCCAGCAGCCAAGATGGGACTAGCGGGAGTGTAGGGAGACATGAGCAGTTCTTC. This gives the protein CASSQDGTSGSVGRHEQFF. The chain uses TRBV4-2 and TRBJ2-1; 14 nucleotides align to TRBD2. In germline, CDR1 is LGHNA, CDR2 YNFKEQ. CDR3 length equals 19 residues. The junction had 12 bases not matched to a gene; V was cut back by 0 bases and J by 8 bases.

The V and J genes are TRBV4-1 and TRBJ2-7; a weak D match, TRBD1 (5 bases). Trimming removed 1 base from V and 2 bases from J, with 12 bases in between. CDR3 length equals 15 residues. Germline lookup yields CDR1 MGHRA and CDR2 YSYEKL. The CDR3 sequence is CASSQVPGPPYEQYF. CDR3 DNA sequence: TGCGCCAGCAGCCAAGTACCAGGGCCACCCTACGAGCAGTACTTC.

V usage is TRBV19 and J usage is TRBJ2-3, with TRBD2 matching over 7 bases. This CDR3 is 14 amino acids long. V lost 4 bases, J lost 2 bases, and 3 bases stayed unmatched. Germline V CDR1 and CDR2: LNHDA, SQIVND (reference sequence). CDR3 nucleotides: TGTGCCAGTAGTAAAGCGGGGCTCACAGATACGCAGTATTTT. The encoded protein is CASSKAGLTDTQYF.

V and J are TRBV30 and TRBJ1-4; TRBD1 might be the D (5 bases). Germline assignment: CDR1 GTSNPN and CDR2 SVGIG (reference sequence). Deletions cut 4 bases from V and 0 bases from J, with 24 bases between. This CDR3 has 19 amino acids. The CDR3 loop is CAWTKTRTRGIATNEKLFF. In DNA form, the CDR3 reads TGTGCCTGGACTAAGACCCGGACACGGGGGATCGCAACTAATGAAAAACTGTTTTTT.

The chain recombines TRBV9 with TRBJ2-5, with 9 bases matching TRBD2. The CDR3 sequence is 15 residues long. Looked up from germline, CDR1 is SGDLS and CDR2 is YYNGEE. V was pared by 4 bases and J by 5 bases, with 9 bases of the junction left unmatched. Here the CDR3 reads CASSRGREGQETQYF. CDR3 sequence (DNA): TGTGCCAGCAGCCGGGGGCGGGAGGGCCAGGAGACCCAGTACTTC.

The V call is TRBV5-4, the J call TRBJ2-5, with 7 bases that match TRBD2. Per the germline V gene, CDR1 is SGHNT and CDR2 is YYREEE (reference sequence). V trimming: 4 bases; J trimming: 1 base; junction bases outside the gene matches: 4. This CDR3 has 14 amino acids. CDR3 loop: CASSPTGGQETQYF. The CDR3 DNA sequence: TGTGCCAGCAGCCCCACGGGGGGCCAAGAGACCCAGTACTTC. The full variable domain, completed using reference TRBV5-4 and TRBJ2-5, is ETGVTQSPTHLIKTRGQQVTLRCSSQSGHNTVSWYQQALGQGPQFIFQYYREEENGRGNFPPRFSGLQFPNYSSELNVNALELDDSALYLCASSPTGGQETQYFGPGTRLLVL.

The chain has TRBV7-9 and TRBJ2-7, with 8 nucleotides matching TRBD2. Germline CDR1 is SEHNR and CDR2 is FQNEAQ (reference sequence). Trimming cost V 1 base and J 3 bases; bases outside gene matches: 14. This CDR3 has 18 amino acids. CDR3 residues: CASSLGRGEAGANYEQYF. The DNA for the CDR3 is TGTGCCAGCAGCTTAGGGAGGGGGGAAGCGGGAGCGAACTACGAGCAGTACTTC.

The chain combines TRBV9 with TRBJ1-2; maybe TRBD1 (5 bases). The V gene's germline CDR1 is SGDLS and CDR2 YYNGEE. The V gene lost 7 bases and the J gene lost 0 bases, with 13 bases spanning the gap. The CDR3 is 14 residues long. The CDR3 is CASEARGTNYGYTF. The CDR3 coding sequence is TGTGCCAGCGAGGCCCGGGGGACTAACTATGGCTACACCTTC. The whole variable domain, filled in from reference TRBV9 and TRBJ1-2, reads DSGVTQTPKHLITATGQRVTLRCSPRSGDLSVYWYQQSLDQGLQFLIQYYNGEERAKGNILERFSAQQFPDLHSELNLSSLELGDSALYFCASEARGTNYGYTFGSGTRLTVV.

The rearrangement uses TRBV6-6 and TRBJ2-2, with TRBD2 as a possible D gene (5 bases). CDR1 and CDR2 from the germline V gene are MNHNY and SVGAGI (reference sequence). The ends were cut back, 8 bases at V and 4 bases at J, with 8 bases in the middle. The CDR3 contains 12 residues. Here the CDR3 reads CASALATGELFF. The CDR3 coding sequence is TGTGCCAGCGCGCTAGCCACCGGGGAGCTGTTTTTT.

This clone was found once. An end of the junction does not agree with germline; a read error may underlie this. The CDR3 coding sequence is TGTGCTAGCAGCTTCGTTAGCGGGCCGAACACCGGGGAGCTGTTTTTT. Residues: CASSFVSGPNTGELFF. The chain employs TRBV7-7 and TRBJ2-2; 7 nucleotides line up with TRBD2. Per the germline V gene, CDR1 is SSHAT and CDR2 is FNYEAQ (reference sequence). The CDR3 consists of 16 residues.

CDR3 DNA sequence: TGTGCCAGCAGCTTCGGGACAGGGCACACAGATACGCAGTATTTT. This translates into CASSFGTGHTDTQYF. This chain joins TRBV7-2 and TRBJ2-3, with TRBD1 matching over 9 bases. The junction had 3 bases not matched to a gene; V was cut back by 3 bases and J by 2 bases. Germline loops: CDR1 SGHTA, CDR2 FQGNSA. The CDR3 is 15 residues long.

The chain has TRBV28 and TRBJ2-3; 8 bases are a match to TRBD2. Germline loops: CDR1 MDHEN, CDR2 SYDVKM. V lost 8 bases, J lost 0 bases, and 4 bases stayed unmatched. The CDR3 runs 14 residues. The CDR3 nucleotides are TGTGCCAGCGGTCTAGCGGGTAGCACAGATACGCAGTATTTT. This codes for CASGLAGSTDTQYF.

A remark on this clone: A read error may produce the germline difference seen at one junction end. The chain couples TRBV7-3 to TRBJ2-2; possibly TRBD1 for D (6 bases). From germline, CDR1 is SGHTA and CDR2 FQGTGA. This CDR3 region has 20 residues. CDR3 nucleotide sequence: TGTGCCAGCAGCATAACCCAGACTCGCAGGGGCCTTCCGAACACCGGGGAGCTGTTTTTT. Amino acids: CASSITQTRRGLPNTGELFF.

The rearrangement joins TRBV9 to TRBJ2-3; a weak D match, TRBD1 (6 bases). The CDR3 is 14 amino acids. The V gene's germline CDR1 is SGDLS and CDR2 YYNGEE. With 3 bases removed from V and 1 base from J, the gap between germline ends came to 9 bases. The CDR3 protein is CASSAGDGTDTQYF. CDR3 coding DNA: TGTGCCAGCAGCGCAGGGGACGGCACAGATACGCAGTATTTT.

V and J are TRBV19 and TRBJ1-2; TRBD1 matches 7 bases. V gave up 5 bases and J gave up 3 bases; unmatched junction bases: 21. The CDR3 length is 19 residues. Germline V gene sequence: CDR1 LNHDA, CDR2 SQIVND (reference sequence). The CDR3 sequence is CASSLMGTGESLADYGYTF. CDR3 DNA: TGTGCCAGTAGTCTCATGGGAACAGGGGAATCCCTGGCTGACTATGGCTACACCTTC.

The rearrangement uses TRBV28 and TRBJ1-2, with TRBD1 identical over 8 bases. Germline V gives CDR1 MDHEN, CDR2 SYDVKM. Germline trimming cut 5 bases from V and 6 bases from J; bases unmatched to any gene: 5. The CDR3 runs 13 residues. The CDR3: CASSPDRVNGYTF. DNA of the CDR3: TGTGCCAGCAGTCCGGACAGGGTGAATGGCTACACCTTC.

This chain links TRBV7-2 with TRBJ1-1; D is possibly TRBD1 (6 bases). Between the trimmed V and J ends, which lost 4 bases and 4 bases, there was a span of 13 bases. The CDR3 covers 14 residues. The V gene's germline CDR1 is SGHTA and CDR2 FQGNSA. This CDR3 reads CASSWGGQVTEAFF. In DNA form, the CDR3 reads TGTGCCAGCAGCTGGGGGGGGCAAGTCACTGAAGCTTTCTTT.

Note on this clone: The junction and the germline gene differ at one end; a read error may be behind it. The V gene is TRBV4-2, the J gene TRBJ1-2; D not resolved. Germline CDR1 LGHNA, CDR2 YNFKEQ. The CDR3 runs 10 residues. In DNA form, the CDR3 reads TGTGCCAGCAGCCAAGCTCACAGCCTCTTC. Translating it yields CASSQAHSLF.

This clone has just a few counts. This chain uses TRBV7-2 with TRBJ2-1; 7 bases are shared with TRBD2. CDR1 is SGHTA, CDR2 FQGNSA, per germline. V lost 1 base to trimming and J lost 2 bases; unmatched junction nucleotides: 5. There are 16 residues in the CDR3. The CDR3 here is CASSLEFRGAYNEQFF. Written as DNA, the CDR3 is TGTGCCAGCAGCTTAGAATTCCGGGGGGCCTACAATGAGCAGTTCTTC.

CDR3 DNA sequence: TGTGCCTGGAGTAGAACAGGGGGCACTCAGCCCCAGCATTTT. It translates to CAWSRTGGTQPQHF. This chain joins TRBV30 and TRBJ1-5; 9 bases are shared with TRBD1. The V gene's germline CDR1 is GTSNPN and CDR2 SVGIG (reference sequence). V lost 2 bases to trimming and J lost 6 bases; unmatched junction nucleotides: 5. This CDR3 has 14 residues.